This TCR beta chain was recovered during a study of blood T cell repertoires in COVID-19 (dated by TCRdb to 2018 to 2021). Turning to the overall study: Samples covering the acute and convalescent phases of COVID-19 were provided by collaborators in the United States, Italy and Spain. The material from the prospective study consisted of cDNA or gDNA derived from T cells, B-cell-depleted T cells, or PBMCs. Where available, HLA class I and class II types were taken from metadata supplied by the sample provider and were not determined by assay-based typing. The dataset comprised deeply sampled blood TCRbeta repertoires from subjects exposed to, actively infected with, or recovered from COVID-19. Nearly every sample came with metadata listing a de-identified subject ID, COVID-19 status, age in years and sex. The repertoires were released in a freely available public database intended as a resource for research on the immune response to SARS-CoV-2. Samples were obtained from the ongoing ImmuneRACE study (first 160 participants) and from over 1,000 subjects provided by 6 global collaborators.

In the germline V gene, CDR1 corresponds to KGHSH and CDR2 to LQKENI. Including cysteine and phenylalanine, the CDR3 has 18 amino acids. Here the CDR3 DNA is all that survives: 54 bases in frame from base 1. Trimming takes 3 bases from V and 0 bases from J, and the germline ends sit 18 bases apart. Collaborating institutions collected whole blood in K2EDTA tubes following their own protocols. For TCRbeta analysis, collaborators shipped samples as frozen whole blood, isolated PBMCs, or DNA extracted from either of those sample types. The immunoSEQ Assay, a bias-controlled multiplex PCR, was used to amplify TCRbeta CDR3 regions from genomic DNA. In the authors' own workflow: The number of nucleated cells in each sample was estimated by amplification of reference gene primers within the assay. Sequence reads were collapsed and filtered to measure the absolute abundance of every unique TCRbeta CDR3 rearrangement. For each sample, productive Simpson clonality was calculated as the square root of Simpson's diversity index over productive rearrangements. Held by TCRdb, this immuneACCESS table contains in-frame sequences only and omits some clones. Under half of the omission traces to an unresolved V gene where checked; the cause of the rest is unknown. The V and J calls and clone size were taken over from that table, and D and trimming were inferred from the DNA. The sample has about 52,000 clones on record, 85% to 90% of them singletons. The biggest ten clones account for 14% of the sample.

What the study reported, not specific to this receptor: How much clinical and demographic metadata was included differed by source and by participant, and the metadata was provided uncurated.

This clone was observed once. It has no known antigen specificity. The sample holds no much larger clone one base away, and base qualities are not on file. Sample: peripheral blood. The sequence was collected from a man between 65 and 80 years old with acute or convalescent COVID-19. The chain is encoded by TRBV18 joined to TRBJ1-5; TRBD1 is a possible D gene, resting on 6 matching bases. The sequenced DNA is TGTGCCAGCTCACCCGACGACAGGTGGTTATATAGCAATCAGCCCCAGCATTTT. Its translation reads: CASSPDDRWLYSNQPQHF. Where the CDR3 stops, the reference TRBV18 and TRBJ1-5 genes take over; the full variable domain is NAGVMQNPRHLVRRRGQEARLRCSPMKGHSHVYWYRQLPEEGLKFMVYLQKENIIDESGMPKERFSAEFPKEGPSILRIQQVVRGDSAAYFCASSPDDRWLYSNQPQHFGDGTRLSIL.